The present T cell receptor (beta chain) was sequenced within a study of OX40 agonist ivuxolimab in advanced cancers. To note about this clone: The sample holds other DNA sequences that translate to the same CDR3.

The table came from immunoSEQ multiplex PCR; TCRdb's copy has only in-frame clones and leaves some out. The sample has over 70,000 clones, 70% to 90% seen once. This CDR3 is built from 14 residues. Trimming left V 2 bases short and J 4 bases short, with 9 bases between. Germline V gene lookup returns CDR1 MNHNS and CDR2 SASEGT. The material sequenced was CD4+ or CD8+ T cells sorted from blood, taken in a trial of the OX40 agonist ivuxolimab. This receptor was identified in an adult with an advanced solid tumor such as melanoma, head and neck, liver or kidney cancer. The V call is TRBV6-1, the J call TRBJ1-3, with D uncertain. CDR3 loop: CASSESGGGNTIYF. CDR3 bases: TGTGCCAGCAGTGAATCGGGTGGGGGAAACACCATATATTTT.